This is a list of T cell receptor beta chains from one sample in a study of T cell responses to AZD1222 COVID-19 vaccine. Assay: immunoSEQ multiplex PCR; the TCRdb copy retains only in-frame clones and omits some. Of under 100,000 clones listed, 80% to 90% are singletons. Source: peripheral blood, taken on day 0 of AZD1222 vaccination. Receptor source: an adult in good health. Both conserved end residues are trimmed from each CDR3.

j_gene | v_gene | CDR3aa
TRBJ2-1 | TRBV28 | ASSWLAGNYNEQF
TRBJ1-5 | TRBV15 | ATSRDLRGLQPQH
TRBJ2-1 | TRBV7-3 | ASSPRGGRDNEQF
TRBJ2-2 | TRBV7-3 | ASSLIRGFGGELF
TRBJ1-6 | TRBV7-6 | ASSPNIEGLSSPLH
TRBJ2-1 | TRBV5-6 | ASSLETSGSAYNEQF
TRBJ1-3 | TRBV30 | AWRRAGVGNTIY
TRBJ1-1 | TRBV7-3 | ASSPQDGNTEAF
TRBJ1-1 | TRBV5-1 | ASSEHALGLNTEAF
TRBJ1-3 | TRBV9 | ASSGTGRGTIY
TRBJ2-6 | TRBV29-1 | SVVITGANVLT
TRBJ2-2 | TRBV28 | ASSPHGELF
TRBJ1-1 | TRBV7-6 | ASSLDRSRTEAF
TRBJ1-4 | TRBV29-1 | SGSGGQGDEKLF
TRBJ2-1 | TRBV28 | ASSFLGSINEQF
TRBJ1-4 | TRBV5-6 | ASSPLDRGATNEKLF
TRBJ2-1 | TRBV29-1 | SVEGGTSGIKVLDEQF
TRBJ1-2 | TRBV5-6 | ASSFPTGPSRRGYT
TRBJ2-3 | TRBV5-1 | ASSKGLAGITDTQY
TRBJ2-2 | TRBV29-1 | SVGGGLHTGELF
TRBJ2-5 | TRBV18 | ASSPEGTGLVETQY
TRBJ1-2 | TRBV24-1 | ATSEWGHYGYT
TRBJ2-3 | TRBV7-9 | ASRRDRGYTDTQY
TRBJ1-1 | TRBV28 | ASTLDTGWGTEAF
TRBJ2-1 | TRBV6-2/TRBV6-3 | ASSSEPYNEQF
TRBJ1-1 | TRBV3-1/TRBV3-2 | ASSPTAGNTEAF
TRBJ2-3 | TRBV19 | ASRVTGGGTDTQY
TRBJ1-5 | TRBV2 | ASLRDHSNQPQH
TRBJ2-1 | TRBV19 | ASSIEGNEQF
TRBJ2-3 | TRBV5-1 | ASRSGVSTDTQY
TRBJ1-1 | TRBV18 | ASSKGTLNTEAF
TRBJ2-5 | TRBV24-1 | ATSDPGLAGKVGETQY
TRBJ2-3 | TRBV7-3 | ASSLDGAGGGDTQY
TRBJ2-5 | TRBV19 | ASSIDHTGNAETQY
TRBJ2-1 | TRBV24-1 | ATSDFPGSSYNEQF
TRBJ2-7 | TRBV11-3 | ASSLGPGGYEQY
TRBJ1-1 | TRBV30 | AWTRDRGYREAF
TRBJ1-1 | TRBV19 | ASSMGGANTEAF
TRBJ1-2 | TRBV7-2 | ASSLEGGKAYGYT
TRBJ2-1 | TRBV24-1 | ATSDLGTSGYNEQF
TRBJ1-2 | TRBV30 | AWTPAPTYGYT
TRBJ1-6 | TRBV28 | ASSLLGGGESYNSPLH
TRBJ2-7 | TRBV30 | AWSSSGSYEQY
TRBJ2-3 | TRBV7-3 | ASSASGTSLSTQY
TRBJ2-3 | TRBV5-1 | ASSLGGLSSTDTQY
TRBJ1-1 | TRBV9 | ASSVGINTEAF
TRBJ1-2 | TRBV9 | ASSVDGGGSYGYT
TRBJ2-5 | TRBV7-2 | ASSLFRTSGIRETQY
TRBJ2-6 | TRBV11-3 | ASSLDETSGSLFSGANVLT
TRBJ2-2 | TRBV13 | ASSPVLWQNTGELF
TRBJ2-3 | TRBV11-3 | ASSLVLAGDSTDTQY